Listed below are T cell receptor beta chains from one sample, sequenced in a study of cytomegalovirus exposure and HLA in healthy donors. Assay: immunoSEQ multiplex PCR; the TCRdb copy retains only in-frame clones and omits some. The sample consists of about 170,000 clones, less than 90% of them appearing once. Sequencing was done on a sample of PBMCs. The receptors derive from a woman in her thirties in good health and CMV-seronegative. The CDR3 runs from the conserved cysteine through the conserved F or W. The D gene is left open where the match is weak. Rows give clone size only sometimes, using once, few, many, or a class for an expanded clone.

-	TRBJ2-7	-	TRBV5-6	TGTGCCAGCAGCTTGGGCCGGTCCTCCTACGAGCAGTACTTC	CASSLGRSSYEQYF
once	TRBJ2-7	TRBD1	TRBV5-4	TGTGCCAGCAGTCCACAGGGGAACGAGCAGTACTTC	CASSPQGNEQYF
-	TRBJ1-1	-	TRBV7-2	TGTGCCAGCAGCTTAGTAGGTCCTGAAGCTTTCTTT	CASSLVGPEAFF
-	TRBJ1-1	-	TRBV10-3	TGTGCCATCAGAACCTCCACGAACACTGAAGCTTTCTTT	CAIRTSTNTEAFF
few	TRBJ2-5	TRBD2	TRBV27	TGTGCCAGCAGTCCATCGACTAGCGGGGGACAAGAGACCCAGTACTTC	CASSPSTSGGQETQYF
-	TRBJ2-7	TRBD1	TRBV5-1	TGCGCCAGCAGCTTCTTGGGACAGGGGATACCCATCCACGAGCAGTACTTC	CASSFLGQGIPIHEQYF
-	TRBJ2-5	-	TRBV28	TGTGCCAGCAGTCTGGCGGGGGCGAGAGCCCAGGAGACCCAGTACTTC	CASSLAGARAQETQYF
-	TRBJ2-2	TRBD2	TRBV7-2	TGTGCCAGCAGCTTAGCGCTAGCGGATTACACCGGGGAGCTGTTTTTT	CASSLALADYTGELFF
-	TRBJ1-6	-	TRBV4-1	TGCGCCAGCAGCCTCGATCAGTTCGGACCTTATTCACCCCTCCACTTT	CASSLDQFGPYSPLHF
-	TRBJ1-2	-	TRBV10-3	TGTGCCATCAGTGGGGAATCGGACCGGAACTATGGCTACACCTTC	CAISGESDRNYGYTF
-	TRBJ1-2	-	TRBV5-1	TGCGCCAGCAGCTTGGAGCAGCCTAGCTATGGCTACACCTTC	CASSLEQPSYGYTF
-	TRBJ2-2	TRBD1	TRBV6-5	TGTGCCAGCAGAGGGACAGGGGCGACCGGGGAGCTGTTTTTT	CASRGTGATGELFF
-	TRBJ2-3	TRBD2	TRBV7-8	TGTGCCAGCAGCGATCTCATCGGACTAGCGGGAGGGCCCAGCACAGATACGCAGTATTTT	CASSDLIGLAGGPSTDTQYF
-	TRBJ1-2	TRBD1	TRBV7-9	TGTGCCAGCAGCTTAGACAGGGGGGACTATGGCTACACCTTC	CASSLDRGDYGYTF
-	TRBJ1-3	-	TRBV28	TGTGCCAGCGGGGACTCTGGAAACACCATATATTTT	CASGDSGNTIYF
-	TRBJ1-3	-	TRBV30	TGTGCCTGGTCTGGCCCCCACAGTGGAAACACCATATATTTT	CAWSGPHSGNTIYF
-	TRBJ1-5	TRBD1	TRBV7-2	TGTGCCAGCAGCTTCGAACTCACAGGGGGAGGCAATCAGCCCCAGCATTTT	CASSFELTGGGNQPQHF
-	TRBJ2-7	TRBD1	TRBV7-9	TGTGCCAGCAGCTCCCGGACAGGGCTAGACTACGAGCAGTACTTC	CASSSRTGLDYEQYF
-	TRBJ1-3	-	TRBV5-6	TGTGCCAGCAGCCTGGCAGGTGCTGGAAACACCATATATTTT	CASSLAGAGNTIYF
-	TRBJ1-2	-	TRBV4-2	TGTGCCAGCAGCCAAGAGGTATATGGCTACACCTTC	CASSQEVYGYTF
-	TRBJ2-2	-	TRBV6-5	TGTGCCAGCAGTTACCACGTCCGGGCCACCGGGGAGCTGTTTTTT	CASSYHVRATGELFF
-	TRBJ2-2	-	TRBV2	TGTGCCAGCACACTAGATCAGGGGAGCACCGGGGAGCTGTTTTTT	CASTLDQGSTGELFF
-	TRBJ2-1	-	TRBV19	TGTGCCAGTAGTATTGGGAGTGTATACAATGAGCAGTTCTTC	CASSIGSVYNEQFF
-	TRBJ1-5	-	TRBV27	TGTGCCAGCAGTTTATCAGGTCGCAATCAGCCCCAGCATTTT	CASSLSGRNQPQHF
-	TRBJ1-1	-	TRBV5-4	TGTGCCAGCAGCTTGAATAGGGGGGGGAATTTCTTT	CASSLNRGGNFF
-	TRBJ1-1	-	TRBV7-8	TGTGCCAGCAGCTCAGGACATTCTGAAGCTTTCTTT	CASSSGHSEAFF
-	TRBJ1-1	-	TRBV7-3	TGTGCCAGCAGCTTAGCTGTCTTGCGGAACACTGAAGCTTTCTTT	CASSLAVLRNTEAFF
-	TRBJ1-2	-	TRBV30	TGTGCCTGGAGTGTAAGGGGAGCGACCGGGACACCCACTAACTATGGCTACACCTTC	CAWSVRGATGTPTNYGYTF
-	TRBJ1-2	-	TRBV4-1	TGCGCCAGCAGCCACCCGACGGGAACCTATGGCTACACCTTC	CASSHPTGTYGYTF
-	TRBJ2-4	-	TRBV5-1	TGCGCCAGCAGCTTGACTGGGCTAGCCAAAAACATTCAGTACTTC	CASSLTGLAKNIQYF
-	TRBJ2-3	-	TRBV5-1	TGCGCCAGCAGCTTCGGACAGATTATCACAGATACGCAGTATTTT	CASSFGQIITDTQYF
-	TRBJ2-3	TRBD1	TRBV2	TGTGCCAGCAGACCACAGGGGTTAGGCACAGATACGCAGTATTTT	CASRPQGLGTDTQYF
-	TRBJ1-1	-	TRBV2	TGTGCCAGCGGAACCGGGCCTAACACTGAAGCTTTCTTT	CASGTGPNTEAFF
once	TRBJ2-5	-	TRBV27	TGTGCCAGCGGTAGGGCTGGGCGGGGAGAGACCCAGTACTTC	CASGRAGRGETQYF
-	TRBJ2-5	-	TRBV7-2	TGTGCCAGCAGCGCGGGACTCAAAGAGACCCAGTACTTC	CASSAGLKETQYF
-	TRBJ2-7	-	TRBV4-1	TGCGCCAGCAGCCAAAGCCTCCGATACGAGCAGTACTTC	CASSQSLRYEQYF
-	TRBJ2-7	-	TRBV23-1	TGCGCCAGCAGCCCGGGATCTTCGCACAGAATACCCTCCTACGAGCAGTACTTC	CASSPGSSHRIPSYEQYF
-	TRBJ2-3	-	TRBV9	TGTGCCAGCAGCGTAGTGGCAAGGGGGTCAGATACGCAGTATTTT	CASSVVARGSDTQYF
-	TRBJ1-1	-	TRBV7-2	TGTGCCAGCAGCCCCCTTCCCCTTTTTGGGACTGAAGCTTTCTTT	CASSPLPLFGTEAFF
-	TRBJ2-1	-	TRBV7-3	TGTGCCAGCAGCTTAAGGGACGACTGGGATGAGCAGTTCTTC	CASSLRDDWDEQFF
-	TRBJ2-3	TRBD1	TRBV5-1	TGCGCCAGCAGCTTGCGGGGACAGTGGTCAGATACGCAGTATTTT	CASSLRGQWSDTQYF
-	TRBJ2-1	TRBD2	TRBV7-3	TGTGCCAGCAGCTTAACGGGGGGGTTAGGCAATGAGCAGTTCTTC	CASSLTGGLGNEQFF
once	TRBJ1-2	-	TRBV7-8	TGTGCCAGCAGCACACAGACAGCTAACTATGGCTACACCTTC	CASSTQTANYGYTF
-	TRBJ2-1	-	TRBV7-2	TGTGCCAGCAGCTTCTCGGGGGAGTCGTTATATGAGCAGTTCTTC	CASSFSGESLYEQFF
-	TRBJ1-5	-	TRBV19	TGTGCCAGTAGTATAGATCGCGGAATGTTTTCTGCCCAGCATTTT	CASSIDRGMFSAQHF
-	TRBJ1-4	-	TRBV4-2	TGTGCCAGCAGCCAAGTCGGGGGGACGACTGGAGAAAAACTGTTTTTT	CASSQVGGTTGEKLFF
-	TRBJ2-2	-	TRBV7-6	TGTGCCAGCAGCTTTATCTCCACACATCTCGGGGTGAACACCGGGGAGCTGTTTTTT	CASSFISTHLGVNTGELFF
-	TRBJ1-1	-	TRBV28	TGTGCCAGCAGTTTCCAGGGGTTCGTCGCTTTCTTT	CASSFQGFVAFF
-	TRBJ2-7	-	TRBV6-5	TGTGCCAGCAGTTACTCGAGCGGCACCTCCTACGAGCAGTACTTC	CASSYSSGTSYEQYF
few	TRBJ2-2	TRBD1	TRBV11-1	TGTGCCAGCAGCACAACTAGAGACAGGGTGGACACCGGGGAGCTGTTTTTT	CASSTTRDRVDTGELFF
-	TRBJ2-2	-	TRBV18	TGTGCCAGCTCATCCGGACTGAACACCGGGGAGCTGTTTTTT	CASSSGLNTGELFF
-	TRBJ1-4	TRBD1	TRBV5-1	TGCGCCAGCAGCACCGGACTGGGACAGTCTAATGAAAAACTGTTTTTT	CASSTGLGQSNEKLFF
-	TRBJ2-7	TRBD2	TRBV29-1	TGCAGCGTTGGATCGGCTAGCGGCGAGCAGTACTTC	CSVGSASGEQYF
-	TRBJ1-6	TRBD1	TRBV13	TGTGCCAGCAGCTCAGGACAGGAAAGGTTCTGGAATTCACCCCTCCACTTT	CASSSGQERFWNSPLHF
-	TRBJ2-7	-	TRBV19	TGTGCCAGTAGTATACGTTGGGGATTTCGATCCGAGCAGTACTTC	CASSIRWGFRSEQYF
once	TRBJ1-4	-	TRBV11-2	TGTGCCAGCAGCTCCGGTCGTACGATGGGGAATGAAAAACTGTTTTTT	CASSSGRTMGNEKLFF
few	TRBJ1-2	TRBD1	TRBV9	TGTGCCAGCAGCGCGAGGGGGGACAGCGACTATGGCTACACCTTC	CASSARGDSDYGYTF
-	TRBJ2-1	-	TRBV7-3	TGTGCCAGCAGCTTTGGGAACAATGAGCAGTTCTTC	CASSFGNNEQFF
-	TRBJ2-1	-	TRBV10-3	TGTGCCATCAGTGAGACCCCGAATGAGCAGTTCTTC	CAISETPNEQFF